These 14 T cell receptor beta chains were all obtained from the same sample, sequenced in a study of Ad26.COV2.S vaccination and SARS-CoV-2 variants. The data were produced by immunoSEQ multiplex PCR, yet TCRdb's version contains in-frame clones alone and is incomplete. The top ten hold around 5.5% of the sample, which has 300,000 to 350,000 clones, roughly 88% seen once. Treatment of the sample: roughly 18 received Ad26.COV2.S at low or high dose, single or two shots; several received placebo; per-sample allocation not given. Following the first vaccine or placebo injection, samples were taken on day 63. Sequences were derived from peripheral blood, sampled in a trial of Ad26.COV2.S vaccine versus placebo. The receptors were sampled from a person between 18 and 60 years old who received the Ad26.COV2.S COVID-19 vaccine or a placebo.

This rearrangement joins TRBV20-1 to TRBJ1-1; D ambiguous. Germline V CDR1 and CDR2: DFQATT, SNEGSKA (reference sequence). Trimming took off 3 bases at V and 11 bases at J, with 10 bases between the two ends. The CDR3 length is 10 residues. The CDR3 region is CSASIIGAFF. In DNA, the CDR3 is TGCAGTGCTAGTATTATAGGGGCTTTCTTT.

This clone was observed a few times. This chain joins TRBV4-1 and TRBJ1-2; TRBD1 might be the D (6 bases). Trimming left V 0 bases short and J 4 bases short, with 12 bases between. Germline-derived CDR1 and CDR2 are MGHRA and YSYEKL. The CDR3 contains 15 residues. The CDR3: CASSQDGKDSYGYTF. The CDR3 nucleotides read TGCGCCAGCAGCCAAGATGGAAAGGACAGCTATGGCTACACCTTC.

The chain has TRBV6-5 and TRBJ1-2; D gene ambiguous. V lost 6 bases and J lost 0, with 11 bases in between. Germline CDR1 MNHEY, CDR2 SVGAGI. The CDR3 runs 14 residues. CDR3 sequence (DNA): TGTGCCAGCAGACTCCAGAGTACTAACTATGGCTACACCTTC. This codes for CASRLQSTNYGYTF.

The chain is built from TRBV3-1 (or the pseudogene TRBV3-2) and TRBJ2-1; 7 positions agree with TRBD2. The J segment lost 14 bases and the V segment lost 0 bases, leaving 7 bases of the junction unmatched. Per the germline V gene, CDR1 is LGHDT and CDR2 is YNNKEL (reference sequence). The CDR3 extends over 13 amino acids. The CDR3 nucleotides are TGTGCCAGCAGCCAAGAAGCGGGGAGAATTAAGTTCTTC. Amino acids: CASSQEAGRIKFF.

The V and J genes are TRBV28 and TRBJ1-4; no clear D. Germline V gene data show CDR1 as MDHEN and CDR2 as SYDVKM. The CDR3 has 15 amino acids. Trimming cost V 6 bases and J 0 bases, with 11 bases left between them. DNA for the CDR3: TGTGCCAGCAGCCCAGACACCTCAACTAATGAAAAACTGTTTTTT. Its protein product is CASSPDTSTNEKLFF.

The chain is built from TRBV19 and TRBJ1-3, with 9 bases that match TRBD1. The CDR3 contains 14 residues. With 4 bases clipped from V and 7 bases from J, the junction kept 5 bases outside the gene matches. Germline V gene sequence: CDR1 LNHDA, CDR2 SQIVND (reference sequence). The CDR3 loop reads CASSTRDRANTIYF. CDR3 DNA: TGTGCCAGTAGTACCCGGGACAGGGCGAACACCATATATTTT.

This chain links TRBV5-1 with TRBJ1-2; TRBD1 is a possible D gene (6 bases). The V and J ends lost 0 bases and 7 bases respectively, with 10 bases between them. The CDR3 runs to 13 residues. The germline V gene has CDR1 SGHRS and CDR2 YFSETQ. Here the CDR3 DNA reads TGCGCCAGCAGCTTGGGACAGGAACCTGGCTACACCTTC. Its translation is CASSLGQEPGYTF.

The rearrangement joins TRBV4-1 to TRBJ2-7, with a tentative D call TRBD2 (6 bases). Per germline, CDR1 MGHRA and CDR2 YSYEKL. Trimming removed 0 bases at V and 3 bases at J, with 12 bases between. The CDR3 loop spans 15 amino acids. For the CDR3, the DNA is TGCGCCAGCAGCCAAGATAGCGCGGGATACTACGAGCAGTACTTC. Translation gives CASSQDSAGYYEQYF.

The chain couples TRBV7-2 to TRBJ1-2; 8 nucleotides line up with TRBD1. The CDR3 totals 13 residues. Germline V gene lookup returns CDR1 SGHTA and CDR2 FQGNSA. Trimming took 3 bases from V and 4 from J; bases not matched to a gene: 1. The CDR3 coding sequence is TGTGCCAGCAGCTTTGGGACAGGCTATGGCTACACCTTC. This codes for CASSFGTGYGYTF.

As DNA, the CDR3 is TGTGCCAGCAACGGGGGGGGCCTTGGCACAGATACGCAGTATTTT. The encoded protein is CASNGGGLGTDTQYF. The genes are TRBV27 and TRBJ2-3, with 8 nucleotides matching TRBD2. CDR3 length: 15 amino acids. CDR1 and CDR2 (germline): MNHEY, SMNVEV (reference sequence). J gave up 1 base and V 7 bases, and 7 bases lay outside the gene matches.

The chain recombines TRBV7-7 with TRBJ2-7; 7 bases agree with TRBD1. The ends lost 5 bases at V and 3 bases at J; junction bases unmatched: 10. The CDR3 runs 15 residues. Germline values: CDR1 SSHAT, CDR2 FNYEAQ (reference sequence). The CDR3 DNA reads TGTGCCAGCAGCCCCGGGACAGTCAATTACTACGAGCAGTACTTC. Its protein product is CASSPGTVNYYEQYF. Complete variable domain (other parts from reference TRBV7-7 and TRBJ2-7): GAGVSQSPRYKVTKRGQDVTLRCDPISSHATLYWYQQALGQGPEFLTYFNYEAQPDKSGLPSDRFSAERPEGSISTLTIQRTEQRDSAMYRCASSPGTVNYYEQYFGPGTRLTVT.

The chain carries TRBV7-3 and TRBJ2-3; 7 bases fit TRBD1. V was pared by 4 bases and J by 4 bases, with 8 bases of the junction left unmatched. This CDR3 contains 15 residues. The germline gives CDR1 SGHTA, CDR2 FQGTGA. This chain's CDR3 is CASSSAGGVADTQYF. In DNA, the CDR3 is TGTGCCAGCAGCTCTGCAGGGGGTGTGGCAGATACGCAGTATTTT.

The rearrangement joins TRBV27 to TRBJ1-5, with 7 bases fitting TRBD1. V dropped 3 bases and J dropped 6; count of bases not matched to a gene: 5. The CDR3 sequence is 14 residues long. The germline V gene has CDR1 MNHEY and CDR2 SMNVEV (reference sequence). This chain's CDR3 is CASSFGGGTQPQHF. Here the CDR3 DNA reads TGTGCCAGCAGTTTCGGAGGGGGCACTCAGCCCCAGCATTTT.

The CDR3 DNA is TGTGCCAGAAAGGCAGAGGTTGAGGGCCACTATGGCTACACCTTC. It codes for CARKAEVEGHYGYTF. The rearrangement uses TRBV2 and TRBJ1-2; D is ambiguous. Germline CDR1 SNHLY, CDR2 FYNNEI. Trimming left V 9 bases short and J 3 bases short, with 20 bases between. The CDR3 length is 15 residues.